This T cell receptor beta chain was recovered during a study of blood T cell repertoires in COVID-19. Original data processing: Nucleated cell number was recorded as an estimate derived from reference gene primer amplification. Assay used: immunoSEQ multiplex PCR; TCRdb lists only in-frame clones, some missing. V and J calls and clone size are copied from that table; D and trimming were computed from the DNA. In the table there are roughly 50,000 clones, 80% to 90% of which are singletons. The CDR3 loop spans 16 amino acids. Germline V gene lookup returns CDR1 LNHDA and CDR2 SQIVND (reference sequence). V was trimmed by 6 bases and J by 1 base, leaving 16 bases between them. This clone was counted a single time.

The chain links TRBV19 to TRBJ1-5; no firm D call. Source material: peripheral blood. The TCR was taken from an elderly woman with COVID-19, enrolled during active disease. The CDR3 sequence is CASSLFPGLSNQPQHF. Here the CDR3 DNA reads TGTGCCAGTAGCCTTTTTCCCGGACTCAGCAATCAGCCCCAGCATTTT.